These 14 T cell receptor beta chains originate from one sample sequenced in a study of cytomegalovirus exposure and HLA in healthy donors. The PCR had 60 Vbeta and 13 Jbeta primers. Profiled with immunoSEQ multiplex PCR; TCRdb holds only in-frame clones, not every one. The data contain 200,000 to 250,000 clones, around 80% of them singletons. Sample: PBMCs. These receptors all stem from a girl aged 2 to 10 in good health and CMV-seronegative.

The rearrangement joins TRBV7-3 to TRBJ2-1, with TRBD2 identical over 8 bases. Per germline, CDR1 SGHTA and CDR2 FQGTGA. This CDR3 has 20 residues. Trimming took 3 bases from V and 9 from J; bases not matched to a gene: 25. The CDR3 loop reads CASSLRGPGFARGGFAEQFF. For the CDR3, the DNA is TGTGCCAGCAGCTTGCGGGGACCGGGCTTTGCTCGGGGGGGCTTTGCTGAGCAGTTCTTC.

The CDR3 region is CASSQALQGNSYEQYF. In DNA form, the CDR3 reads TGCGCCAGCAGCCAAGCACTACAGGGGAACTCCTACGAGCAGTACTTC. V and J are TRBV4-1 and TRBJ2-7; 7 bases are a match to TRBD1. The germline gives CDR1 MGHRA, CDR2 YSYEKL. The trim removed 1 base at V and 0 bases at J, leaving 6 bases unmatched. This CDR3 is 16 amino acids long.

This clone showed up just once. CDR3 coding DNA: TGTGCCAGCAGCCAAGGGGGGACAGGGAGCCACCCTAACTATGGCTACACCTTC. It is translated as CASSQGGTGSHPNYGYTF. V usage is TRBV28 and J usage is TRBJ1-2, with 9 positions matching TRBD1. Unmatched junction bases numbered 14, after V lost 6 bases and J lost 0 bases. This CDR3 spans 18 amino acids. Germline lookup yields CDR1 MDHEN and CDR2 SYDVKM.

The V gene is TRBV7-2, the J gene TRBJ2-7; TRBD1 is a possible D gene (6 bases). CDR3 length equals 14 residues. V dropped 5 bases and J dropped 9 bases, with 20 bases sitting between them. Per the germline V gene, CDR1 is SGHTA and CDR2 is FQGNSA. The CDR3 here is CASSPRWQGQGQYF. CDR3 sequence (DNA): TGTGCCAGCAGCCCGCGGTGGCAGGGGCAGGGGCAGTACTTC.

This clone was recorded once. This chain links TRBV7-9 with TRBJ1-2, with 7 bases fitting TRBD1. The CDR3 contains 13 residues. CDR1 is SEHNR and CDR2 is FQNEAQ in the germline V gene (reference sequence). Unmatched junction bases numbered 5, after V lost 8 bases and J lost 2 bases. The CDR3 sequence: CASLGGWNYGYTF. The CDR3 bases are TGTGCCAGCCTAGGGGGCTGGAACTATGGCTACACCTTC. The variable domain in full, with the rest retrieved from reference TRBV7-9 and TRBJ1-2, is DTGVSQNPRHKITKRGQNVTFRCDPISEHNRLYWYRQTLGQGPEFLTYFQNEAQLEKSRLLSDRFSAERPKGSFSTLEIQRTEQGDSAMYLCASLGGWNYGYTFGSGTRLTVV.

The V call is TRBV7-9, the J call TRBJ2-2; D remains ambiguous. There are 15 residues in the CDR3. The germline CDR1 and CDR2 sequences are SEHNR and FQNEAQ (reference sequence). V dropped 2 bases and J dropped 6 bases, with 13 bases sitting between them. CDR3 sequence reads: CASSLLGQSAGELFF. The CDR3 region has the DNA TGTGCCAGCAGCTTATTAGGTCAAAGCGCCGGGGAGCTGTTTTTT.

There are a few counts of this clone. The chain recombines TRBV5-6 with TRBJ2-1; 8 bases align to TRBD2. Trimming cost V 2 bases and J 2 bases; bases outside gene matches: 3. Germline-derived CDR1 and CDR2 are SGHDT and YYEEEE. The CDR3 contains 15 residues. The CDR3 region is CASSLGREAYNEQFF. CDR3 nucleotides: TGTGCCAGCAGCTTAGGGCGGGAGGCCTACAATGAGCAGTTCTTC. Drawing the rest from reference TRBV5-6 and TRBJ2-1, the complete variable domain is DAGVTQSPTHLIKTRGQQVTLRCSPKSGHDTVSWYQQALGQGPQFIFQYYEEEERQRGNFPDRFSGHQFPNYSSELNVNALLLGDSALYLCASSLGREAYNEQFFGPGTRLTVL.

V gene TRBV19 combines with J gene TRBJ2-5; 10 nucleotides match TRBD2. The CDR3 runs to 15 residues. V lost 3 bases to trimming and J lost 7 bases; unmatched junction nucleotides: 8. The V gene's germline CDR1 is LNHDA and CDR2 SQIVND (reference sequence). CDR3 sequence: CASSISSGGPGTQYF. The CDR3 DNA reads TGTGCCAGTAGTATTTCTAGCGGGGGCCCCGGGACCCAGTACTTC.

This clone was seen just once. The rearrangement joins TRBV6-1 to TRBJ2-4, with D uncertain. CDR3 length: 15 residues. Trimming cost V 2 bases and J 8 bases, with 16 bases left between them. Germline CDR1 MNHNS, CDR2 SASEGT. CDR3 nucleotides: TGTGCCAGCAGTGAATTAGCCCGGCGATGGGACATTCAGTACTTC. It encodes CASSELARRWDIQYF.

This chain joins TRBV4-1 and TRBJ1-3; TRBD1 matches at 8 bases. The CDR3 length is 15 residues. The germline V gene encodes CDR1 MGHRA and CDR2 YSYEKL. V trimming: 3 bases; J trimming: 2 bases; junction bases outside the gene matches: 3. The CDR3 DNA reads as TGCGCCAGCAGCCAGCCGACAGGGGCTGGAAACACCATATATTTT. This sequence encodes CASSQPTGAGNTIYF.

The V gene is TRBV5-1, the J gene TRBJ2-1, with 15 bases matching TRBD2. The CDR3 sequence is 18 residues long. V shed 4 bases, J shed 6 bases, and the junction held 11 bases outside the gene matches. Germline lookup yields CDR1 SGHRS and CDR2 YFSETQ. CDR3 in amino acids: CASSTGLAGGLIINEQFF. The DNA for the CDR3 is TGCGCCAGCAGCACCGGACTAGCGGGGGGGCTTATCATCAATGAGCAGTTCTTC.

This clone was detected only a few times. The rearrangement uses TRBV19 and TRBJ2-3, with 7 bases identical to TRBD1. Trimming removed 6 bases from V and 0 bases from J; junction bases left unmatched: 9. The CDR3 sequence is 16 residues long. CDR1 LNHDA and CDR2 SQIVND come from the germline V gene (reference sequence). As DNA, the CDR3 is TGTGCCAGTAGGGATGGGACAGCCCCTAGCACAGATACGCAGTATTTT. Residues: CASRDGTAPSTDTQYF.

This clone was seen once. Relative to the germline gene, one junction end is altered; a read error may explain this. This sequence joins TRBV11-2 and TRBJ2-7; 8 bases fit TRBD2. Germline CDR1 and CDR2: SGHAT and FQNNGV. This CDR3 is 14 amino acids long. CDR3 protein: CASRPASGSSEQYF. Written as DNA, the CDR3 is TGTGCCAGCCGTCCGGCTAGCGGGTCCTCCGAGCAGTACTTC.

This clone came up once. The V call is TRBV5-6, the J call TRBJ2-5, with 7 bases that match TRBD2. Unmatched junction bases numbered 9, after V lost 1 base and J lost 3 bases. There are 16 residues in the CDR3. The V gene's germline CDR1 is SGHDT and CDR2 YYEEEE. The CDR3 coding sequence is TGTGCCAGCAGCTTGCGTATTAGCGGGTCAGAAGAGACCCAGTACTTC. Amino acid sequence: CASSLRISGSEETQYF.